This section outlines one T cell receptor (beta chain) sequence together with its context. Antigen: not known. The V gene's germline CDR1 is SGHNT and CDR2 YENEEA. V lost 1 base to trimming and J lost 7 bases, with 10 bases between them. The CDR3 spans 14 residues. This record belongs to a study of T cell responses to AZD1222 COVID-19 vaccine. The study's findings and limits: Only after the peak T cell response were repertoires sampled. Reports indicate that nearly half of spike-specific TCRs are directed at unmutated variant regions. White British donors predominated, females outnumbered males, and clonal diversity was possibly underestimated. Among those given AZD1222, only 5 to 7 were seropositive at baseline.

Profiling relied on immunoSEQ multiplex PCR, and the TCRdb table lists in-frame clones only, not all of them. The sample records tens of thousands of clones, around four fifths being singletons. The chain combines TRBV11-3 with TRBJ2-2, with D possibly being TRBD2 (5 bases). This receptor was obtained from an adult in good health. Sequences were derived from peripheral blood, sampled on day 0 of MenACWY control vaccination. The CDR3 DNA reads TGTGCCAGCAGCTTAGGCTATGCGGGCGGGGAGCTGTTTTTT. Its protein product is CASSLGYAGGELFF.